One sample yielded the 20 T cell receptor beta chains listed below, sequenced in a study of identical twins (dated by TCRdb to about 2016). Libraries were constructed by 5' RACE. For sequencing, an Illumina HiSeq 2000 was employed. TCRdb's own reprocessing of the public reads used fastp at Q25 and MiXCR and kept productive beta chains. Every entry covers one CDR3 protein and lists the most common genes and DNA from its rows. The sample profile shows 420,000 or so distinct CDR3 sequences; roughly 18% of them were found once. Jointly, the top ten make up roughly an eighth of the sample. The source material was naive T cells sorted from blood. The cell subset or site tag for this specimen amounts to: cells isolated with a human naive T-cell isolation kit. The receptors originated from a man aged 45-65 years in good health.

The chain carries TRBV5-6 and TRBJ2-3, with 9 bases that match TRBD2. Losses at the gene ends were 0 bases for V and 0 bases for J; bases not matched to a gene: 5. The germline V gene encodes CDR1 SGHDT and CDR2 YYEEEE. CDR3 length: 17 amino acids. CDR3 sequence reads: CASSLVATSGSTDTQYF. The CDR3 DNA follows: TGTGCCAGCAGCTTGGTTGCTACTAGCGGGAGCACAGATACGCAGTATTTT.

In its sample, this clonotype was seen many times. The chain recombines TRBV4-3 with TRBJ2-1; no clear D gene. The CDR3 length is 14 residues. V lost 3 bases and J 3 bases, leaving 9 bases between the germline ends. CDR1 and CDR2 (germline): LGHNA, YSLEER. CDR3 sequence (DNA): TGCGCCAGCAGCCAGGAATTGGGCTACAATGAGCAGTTCTTC. Translation gives CASSQELGYNEQFF.

A few counts support this clonotype. CDR3 loop: CASSLATGDGNQPQHF. The DNA of the CDR3 is TGTGCCAGCAGCTTAGCGACAGGGGATGGGAATCAGCCCCAGCATTTT. This sequence joins TRBV7-8 and TRBJ1-5; 8 bases match TRBD1. The CDR3 consists of 16 residues. With 0 bases clipped from V and 4 bases from J, the junction kept 5 bases outside the gene matches. The V gene's germline CDR1 is SGHVS and CDR2 FQNEAQ.

The chain couples TRBV5-1 to TRBJ2-7, with 7 nucleotides matching TRBD1. The ends lost 2 bases at V and 5 bases at J; junction bases unmatched: 7. CDR3 length: 14 residues. Germline values: CDR1 SGHRS, CDR2 YFSETQ. CDR3 sequence: CASSFATGFDEQYF. The CDR3 bases are TGCGCCAGCAGCTTTGCGACAGGGTTTGACGAGCAGTACTTC.

This clonotype was recorded many times. V and J are TRBV29-1 and TRBJ2-1, with 7 bases aligning to TRBD2. This CDR3 comprises 15 residues. Germline values: CDR1 SQVTM, CDR2 ANQGSEA. V gave up 4 bases and J gave up 6 bases; unmatched junction bases: 12. CDR3 nucleotides: TGCAGCGTTGGAAAAGCGGGACGCCCACTCAATGAGCAGTTCTTC. As protein: CSVGKAGRPLNEQFF.

This chain uses TRBV5-1 with TRBJ1-3; 10 bases align to TRBD1. V trimming: 4 bases; J trimming: 14 bases; junction bases outside the gene matches: 6. Germline V CDR1 and CDR2: SGHRS, YFSETQ. This CDR3 is 12 amino acids long. The CDR3 is CASSTGQGGVYF. CDR3 DNA sequence: TGCGCCAGCAGCACCGGACAGGGGGGGGTATATTTT.

This clonotype occurred a few times. This rearrangement joins TRBV20-1 to TRBJ2-1; 12 nucleotides line up with TRBD2. Germline V lookup: CDR1 DFQATT, CDR2 SNEGSKA (reference sequence). V shed 6 bases, J shed 6 bases, and the junction held 6 bases outside the gene matches. The length of the CDR3 is 14 residues. Here the CDR3 DNA reads TGCAGTGCCCAAGGACTAGCGGGAAGCAATGAGCAGTTCTTC. Translating gives CSAQGLAGSNEQFF.

The chain uses TRBV7-6 and TRBJ2-1; no reliable D call. Germline assignment: CDR1 SGHVS and CDR2 FNYEAQ. The CDR3 totals 16 residues. The V end was cut by 5 bases, the J end by 0 bases, with 14 bases between. The CDR3 here is CASSARLQSSYNEQFF. CDR3 DNA sequence: TGTGCCAGCAGCGCCAGACTGCAAAGCTCCTACAATGAGCAGTTCTTC.

This clonotype occurred many times. The chain has TRBV18 and TRBJ2-3, with a possible D match to TRBD1 (5 bases). This CDR3 has 16 amino acids. Between the trimmed V and J ends, which lost 2 bases and 1 base, there was a span of 13 bases. CDR1 is KGHSH and CDR2 is LQKENI in the germline V gene. CDR3 loop: CASSPRQGLGTDTQYF. Here the CDR3 DNA reads TGTGCCAGCTCACCAAGGCAGGGTTTGGGCACAGATACGCAGTATTTT. The full variable domain, with the rest looked up from reference TRBV18 and TRBJ2-3, is NAGVMQNPRHLVRRRGQEARLRCSPMKGHSHVYWYRQLPEEGLKFMVYLQKENIIDESGMPKERFSAEFPKEGPSILRIQQVVRGDSAAYFCASSPRQGLGTDTQYFGPGTRLTVL.

This chain joins TRBV28 and TRBJ2-3; TRBD2 matches at 8 bases. The CDR3 is 15 residues long. Germline V gene lookup returns CDR1 MDHEN and CDR2 SYDVKM. The junction had 9 bases not matched to a gene; V was cut back by 9 bases and J by 1 base. The CDR3 here is CASWGRAGGTDTQYF. The DNA for the CDR3 is TGTGCCAGTTGGGGGAGAGCGGGAGGCACAGATACGCAGTATTTT.

This clonotype was seen a few times. This chain links TRBV20-1 with TRBJ2-3, with D perhaps assigned TRBD1 or TRBD2 (5 bases each). V shed 0 bases and J shed 3 bases, with 19 bases lying between them. This CDR3 has 17 amino acids. The germline V gene has CDR1 DFQATT and CDR2 SNEGSKA (reference sequence). The CDR3 is CSARDRDGGLRTDTQYF. The CDR3 bases are TGCAGTGCTAGAGACAGGGATGGAGGTCTCCGGACAGATACGCAGTATTTT.

The V call is TRBV5-1, the J call TRBJ2-7; TRBD1 is a possible D gene (6 bases). CDR1 is SGHRS and CDR2 is YFSETQ in the germline V gene. The germline V and J ends were trimmed by 2 bases and 7 bases, with 22 bases remaining between them. There are 16 residues in the CDR3. This CDR3 reads CASSFSQGSVILEQYF. CDR3 DNA sequence: TGCGCCAGCAGCTTTTCGCAGGGGTCGGTGATACTGGAGCAGTACTTC.

CDR3 coding DNA: TGCGCCAGCAGCCTGGACAGGATTTTGGTCACTGAAGCTTTCTTT. It is translated as CASSLDRILVTEAFF. V and J are TRBV5-1 and TRBJ1-1, with TRBD1 matching over 7 bases. V lost 4 bases to trimming and J lost 4 bases; unmatched junction nucleotides: 10. Germline CDR1 is SGHRS and CDR2 is YFSETQ. The CDR3 is made up of 15 amino acids.

V gene TRBV20-1 combines with J gene TRBJ1-1; D remains ambiguous. The germline V gene has CDR1 DFQATT and CDR2 SNEGSKA (reference sequence). The length of the CDR3 is 16 residues. Trimming stripped 6 bases from V and 0 bases from J, with 20 bases between. CDR3 nucleotides: TGCAGTGCGAGGATTAAACAACCCCATTTGAACACTGAAGCTTTCTTT. Translating it yields CSARIKQPHLNTEAFF.

V is TRBV7-2 and J is TRBJ2-3; unclear D gene. V was trimmed by 4 bases and J by 6 bases, leaving 17 bases between them. Germline V gives CDR1 SGHTA, CDR2 FQGNSA. This CDR3 is built from 15 residues. CDR3 residues: CASSSPWESLDTQYF. CDR3 coding DNA: TGTGCCAGCAGCTCCCCCTGGGAATCGCTTGATACGCAGTATTTT.

This clonotype was seen a single time. This chain links TRBV6-1 with TRBJ2-3; perhaps TRBD2 as D (5 bases). Deletions cut 0 bases from V and 7 bases from J, with 14 bases between. The CDR3 loop spans 15 amino acids. CDR1 MNHNS and CDR2 SASEGT come from the germline V gene. The CDR3 bases are TGTGCCAGCAGTGAAGCGTCTTTACCGGGGAATACGCAGTATTTT. Its translation: CASSEASLPGNTQYF.

This sequence joins TRBV24-1 and TRBJ2-7; 7 bases fit TRBD1. This CDR3 region has 15 residues. The V gene's germline CDR1 is KGHDR and CDR2 SFDVKD. The ends lost 10 bases at V and 3 bases at J; junction bases unmatched: 14. The CDR3 loop is CATTGTVTDDYEQYF. The CDR3, as DNA: TGTGCCACTACCGGGACAGTAACGGATGACTACGAGCAGTACTTC.

The gene calls are TRBV10-3 and TRBJ2-7; D is possibly TRBD2 (6 bases). This CDR3 has 15 amino acids. Trimming left V 8 bases short and J 2 bases short, with 19 bases between. Per the germline V gene, CDR1 is ENHRY and CDR2 is SYGVKD. The CDR3, as DNA: TGTGCCATCTCGGTGGCGGGACTGCAAACCTACGAGCAGTACTTC. It specifies CAISVAGLQTYEQYF.

This clonotype occurred many times. The rearrangement joins TRBV9 to TRBJ2-3; 8 nucleotides line up with TRBD2. The CDR3 is made up of 17 amino acids. J gave up 4 bases and V 3 bases, and 13 bases lay outside the gene matches. The germline V gene encodes CDR1 SGDLS and CDR2 YYNGEE. In DNA form, the CDR3 reads TGTGCCAGCAGCGCCCTCCTCGCAGCGGGAGCCCCAGATACGCAGTATTTT. Translating gives CASSALLAAGAPDTQYF.

A few counts support this clonotype. This sequence joins TRBV15 and TRBJ1-4; D remains ambiguous. Trimming took off 4 bases at V and 4 bases at J, with 13 bases between the two ends. The CDR3 extends over 15 amino acids. From germline, CDR1 is LNHNV and CDR2 YYDKDF (reference sequence). CDR3 DNA: TGTGCCACCAGCACCCAGCCCGCAAGTAATGAAAAACTGTTTTTT. This gives the protein CATSTQPASNEKLFF.